This entry describes one T cell receptor beta chain. Its antigen remains unknown. This sample is drawn from a study of shared clonotypes between healthy human individuals. Findings and caveats of the study: Rarefaction curves obtained for sorted subsets showed sequencing incomplete despite large depth.

The CDR3 covers 14 residues. In germline, CDR1 is GTSNPN, CDR2 SVGIG (reference sequence). V dropped 2 bases and J dropped 4; count of bases not matched to a gene: 6. TCRdb's table, derived via immunoSEQ multiplex PCR, lists solely in-frame clones and lacks some. The sample carries over 1.4 million clones, approximately 96% recorded once. The origin of this receptor is a man aged 25-45 years in good health. J is TRBJ2-7 and V is TRBV30, with TRBD1 matching over 9 bases. The sample was naive CD4+ T cells sorted from blood. Specified subset: CD45RA+ positively selected. CDR3 residues: CAWSPTGQGYEQYF. The DNA of the CDR3 is TGTGCCTGGAGTCCGACGGGACAGGGATACGAGCAGTACTTC.